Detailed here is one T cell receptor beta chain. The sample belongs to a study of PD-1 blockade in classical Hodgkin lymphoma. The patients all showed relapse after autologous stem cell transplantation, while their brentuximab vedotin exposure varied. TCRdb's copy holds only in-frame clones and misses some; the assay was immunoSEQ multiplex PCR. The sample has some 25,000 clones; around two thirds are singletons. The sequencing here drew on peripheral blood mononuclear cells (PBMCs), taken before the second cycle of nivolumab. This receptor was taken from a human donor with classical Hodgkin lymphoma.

The CDR3 loop reads CASKAEWGIQETQYF. CDR3 sequence (DNA): TGTGCCAGCAAAGCCGAGTGGGGGATCCAAGAGACCCAGTACTTC. The V and J genes are TRBV6-1 and TRBJ2-5; the D gene could be TRBD1 or TRBD2 (5 bases each). V lost 7 bases, J lost 1 base, and 16 bases lay in between. Looked up from germline, CDR1 is MNHNS and CDR2 is SASEGT. The CDR3 spans 15 residues.